The present T cell receptor beta chain was sequenced within a study of Graves' ophthalmopathy and Graves' hyperthyroidism. Study-wide findings and caveats: A majority of expanded thyroid clonotypes exceeding 0.001 frequency were likewise present in blood. Sensitivity reached 87.88% and specificity about 81% for a 13-signature model separating ophthalmopathy from stable hyperthyroidism.

The CDR3 spans 16 residues. Trimming left V 7 bases short and J 2 bases short, with 21 bases between. Germline lookup yields CDR1 MNHNS and CDR2 SASEGT. Where ophthalmopathy was absent within 18 months of follow-up, hyperthyroidism was stable. The authors amplified TCR beta CDR3 regions, and they did so from RNA transcripts for repertoire sequencing. The workflow started with a first-round RT-PCR run with HTBI primers and then moved on to a second-round multiplex PCR. TCRdb re-analysed the multiplex PCR reads in MiXCR, keeping a single row per CDR3 protein. This table holds hundreds of thousands of distinct CDR3 sequences, 20% to 25% found once. This clonotype was detected ten times or more. Antigen specificity is unknown.

The sequence derives from a young woman with stable Graves' hyperthyroidism. Some clones in this sample may be carry-over from other donors' samples. The chain couples TRBV6-1 to TRBJ2-7; weak D call: TRBD1 (6 bases). Sequencing was performed on peripheral blood. The CDR3, as DNA: TGTGCCAGCAAGGAAACCAAAACAGGGTTTGCCTACGAGCAGTACTTC. It encodes CASKETKTGFAYEQYF.